This TCR beta chain was sequenced in a study of PD-1 blockade in classical Hodgkin lymphoma. This clone was counted a few times. The method was immunoSEQ multiplex PCR; TCRdb's version includes in-frame clones alone and lacks a portion of them. This table has about 45,000 clones, around 72% appearing once. Following autologous stem cell transplantation, relapse occurred in every patient, and exposure to brentuximab vedotin varied. The V and J ends lost 4 bases and 4 bases, in that order; junction bases with no gene match: 5. This CDR3 has 13 residues. Germline-derived CDR1 and CDR2 are SQVTM and ANQGSEA.

Sequencing was performed on peripheral blood mononuclear cells (PBMCs), taken before the second cycle of nivolumab. The chain carries TRBV29-1 and TRBJ2-5; 8 bases fit TRBD2. The receptor's source is a human donor with classical Hodgkin lymphoma. This CDR3 is CSVVAGSRETQYF. CDR3 DNA: TGCAGCGTTGTAGCGGGGTCAAGAGAGACCCAGTACTTC.